One sample yielded the 18 T cell receptor beta chains listed below, sequenced in a study of beta chain features in type 1 diabetes. Study-wide results and limits: Shorter TCRB CDR3s, moderately but significantly so, were found in Type 1 diabetes patients in all four CD4+ subsets.

Their recognized antigens are unknown. Expressed TCRB transcripts were sequenced after all isolated RNA was converted to cDNA. Repertoires were generated with immunoSEQ multiplex PCR, while TCRdb's copy carries only in-frame clones and drops some. The table lists around 41,000 clones, 65% to 70% of them singletons, with under 2% in the top ten. The sequenced sample consisted of Tregs from blood. The receptors come from a man between 25 and 39 years old with type 1 diabetes. Some clones in this sample may be carry-over from other donors' samples.

This clone was seen more than once but under ten times. J is TRBJ2-7 and V is TRBV6-6; possible D gene TRBD2, 6 bases. Germline CDR1 is MNHNY and CDR2 is SVGAGI (reference sequence). The ends were cut back, 6 bases at V and 3 bases at J, with 15 bases in the middle. This CDR3 has 14 residues. The CDR3 sequence is CASRQPGVYYEQYF. Here the CDR3 DNA reads TGTGCCAGCAGACAGCCGGGGGTCTACTACGAGCAGTACTTC.

This chain joins TRBV7-9 and TRBJ2-1; D perhaps matches TRBD2 (5 bases). The germline V and J ends were trimmed by 3 bases and 5 bases, with 14 bases remaining between them. This CDR3 has 15 amino acids. The germline CDR1 and CDR2 sequences are SEHNR and FQNEAQ (reference sequence). The CDR3 protein is CASSFSQVGDNEQFF. CDR3 bases: TGTGCCAGCAGCTTTTCCCAGGTCGGGGACAATGAGCAGTTCTTC.

The CDR3 DNA reads TGTGCCAGCAGCCAAGAAGCAGACAGGGTAATTTCACCCCTCCACTTT. It translates to CASSQEADRVISPLHF. J is TRBJ1-6 and V is TRBV4-2; 7 nucleotides agree with TRBD1. Trimming at V came to 0 bases and at J to 9 bases, leaving 8 bases not matched to a gene. The CDR3 consists of 16 residues. Germline V gene data show CDR1 as LGHNA and CDR2 as YNFKEQ.

The chain recombines TRBV29-1 with TRBJ2-3; no reliable D call. The CDR3 runs 13 residues. From germline, CDR1 is SQVTM and CDR2 ANQGSEA. V shed 4 bases and J shed 0 bases, with 8 bases lying between them. CDR3 in DNA: TGCAGCGTTGTTAAAACTAGCACAGATACGCAGTATTTT. This codes for CSVVKTSTDTQYF.

The chain joins TRBV27 to TRBJ1-1, with 8 bases lining up with TRBD1. This CDR3 is built from 15 residues. V shed 6 bases and J 3 bases; nucleotides not matched to a gene: 9. The V gene's germline CDR1 is MNHEY and CDR2 SMNVEV (reference sequence). The CDR3: CASREGTGGYTEAFF. DNA for the CDR3: TGTGCCAGCAGGGAGGGGACAGGAGGATACACTGAAGCTTTCTTT.

The sample holds a few counts of this clone. The chain joins TRBV7-9 to TRBJ1-2; 7 positions agree with TRBD1. With V trimmed by 4 bases and J by 8 bases, 10 bases remained unmatched. Looked up from germline, CDR1 is SEHNR and CDR2 is FQNEAQ (reference sequence). The length of the CDR3 is 14 residues. CDR3 bases: TGTGCCAGCAGCTCAACAGGCCTCAGGGGGGGCTACACCTTC. Translation: CASSSTGLRGGYTF. Using reference TRBV7-9 and TRBJ1-2 for the parts outside the CDR3, the full variable domain is DTGVSQNPRHKITKRGQNVTFRCDPISEHNRLYWYRQTLGQGPEFLTYFQNEAQLEKSRLLSDRFSAERPKGSFSTLEIQRTEQGDSAMYLCASSSTGLRGGYTFGSGTRLTVV.

V and J are TRBV5-1 and TRBJ1-1, with unresolved D. The CDR3 is 12 residues long. In germline, CDR1 is SGHRS, CDR2 YFSETQ. V lost 5 bases and J lost 4, with 9 bases in between. The CDR3 loop reads CASSPDITEAFF. The CDR3 DNA follows: TGCGCCAGCAGTCCCGACATCACTGAAGCTTTCTTT.

This clone was observed once. The chain couples TRBV6-6 to TRBJ2-7; tentative D call: TRBD2 (6 bases). This CDR3 region has 15 residues. V lost 4 bases to trimming and J lost 3 bases, with 16 bases between them. The germline V gene encodes CDR1 MNHNY and CDR2 SVGAGI (reference sequence). The CDR3 region is CASSFPGSGHYEQYF. Here the CDR3 DNA reads TGTGCCAGCAGTTTCCCCGGGAGCGGGCACTACGAGCAGTACTTC.

This clone has just a few counts. The chain joins TRBV2 to TRBJ2-1; possible D gene TRBD1, 5 bases. Germline-derived CDR1 and CDR2 are SNHLY and FYNNEI. The CDR3 runs 14 residues. Trimming took off 2 bases at V and 8 bases at J, with 13 bases between the two ends. The CDR3 is CASSENTSGYEQFF. The CDR3 bases are TGTGCCAGCAGTGAAAATACTTCAGGGTATGAGCAGTTCTTC.

Note on this clone: This specimen includes other DNA sequences encoding the same CDR3. The DNA of the CDR3 is TGCGCCAGCAGCTTGACTGGTGACTATGGCTACACCTTC. Protein product: CASSLTGDYGYTF. The chain recombines TRBV5-1 with TRBJ1-2; D gene uncertain. V was clipped by 1 base and J by 3 bases, with 7 bases between them. The CDR3 runs 13 residues. The germline gives CDR1 SGHRS, CDR2 YFSETQ.

J is TRBJ2-2 and V is TRBV6-6; 9 bases align to TRBD2. Germline loops: CDR1 MNHNY, CDR2 SVGAGI (reference sequence). V shed 8 bases and J 4 bases; nucleotides not matched to a gene: 2. The CDR3 runs 13 residues. The CDR3 spells CASRLAVTGELFF. As DNA, the CDR3 is TGTGCCAGCCGACTAGCGGTCACCGGGGAGCTGTTTTTT.

V is TRBV7-8 and J is TRBJ2-3, with D perhaps TRBD2 (5 bases). Trimming took off 3 bases at V and 4 bases at J, with 5 bases between the two ends. This CDR3 comprises 12 residues. Looked up from germline, CDR1 is SGHVS and CDR2 is FQNEAQ. CDR3 in amino acids: CASSFGADTQYF. The CDR3 region has the DNA TGTGCCAGCAGCTTCGGGGCAGATACGCAGTATTTT.

This clone was seen only once. The chain couples TRBV7-6 to TRBJ1-4; no reliable D call. There are 13 residues in the CDR3. V was shortened by 1 base and J by 6 bases, with 6 bases between the two germline ends. Germline loops: CDR1 SGHVS, CDR2 FNYEAQ. CDR3 amino acids: CASSLVTDEKLFF. For the CDR3, the DNA is TGTGCCAGCAGCTTAGTAACAGATGAAAAACTGTTTTTT.

This rearrangement joins TRBV7-3 to TRBJ2-2, with D tentatively TRBD1 (6 bases). Trimming removed 5 bases at V and 7 bases at J, with 20 bases between. The germline CDR1 and CDR2 sequences are SGHTA and FQGTGA. This CDR3 has 16 residues. In DNA, the CDR3 is TGTGCCAGCAGCCCTCAACAGGGTCGGTATGGCGGGGAGCTGTTTTTT. Amino acids: CASSPQQGRYGGELFF.

The chain carries TRBV28 and TRBJ2-1; D possibly corresponds to TRBD2 (6 bases). V lost 7 bases and J 9 bases, leaving 25 bases between the germline ends. This CDR3 has 16 amino acids. The germline V gene encodes CDR1 MDHEN and CDR2 SYDVKM. This chain's CDR3 is CASTLQGAGRPGEQFF. The DNA of the CDR3 is TGTGCCAGCACCCTTCAAGGGGCGGGACGGCCTGGTGAGCAGTTCTTC. Supplemented by reference TRBV28 and TRBJ2-1, the full variable domain reads DVKVTQSSRYLVKRTGEKVFLECVQDMDHENMFWYRQDPGLGLRLIYFSYDVKMKEKGDIPEGYSVSREKKERFSLILESASTNQTSMYLCASTLQGAGRPGEQFFGPGTRLTVL.

This chain uses TRBV6-5 with TRBJ2-3; 7 nucleotides line up with TRBD2. Germline V gene sequence: CDR1 MNHEY, CDR2 SVGAGI. V lost 2 bases and J lost 0; bases outside the gene matches: 5. The CDR3 has 16 residues. The CDR3 DNA sequence: TGTGCCAGCAGTTACCTTAGCGGGCGCAGCACAGATACGCAGTATTTT. The encoded protein is CASSYLSGRSTDTQYF.

The sample holds a few counts of this clone. The chain has TRBV2 and TRBJ2-5, with 12 positions matching TRBD2. Germline values: CDR1 SNHLY, CDR2 FYNNEI. This CDR3 region has 16 residues. The J segment lost 4 bases and the V segment lost 5 bases, leaving 8 bases of the junction unmatched. The CDR3 nucleotides are TGTGCCAGCAGTCTCCGACTAGCGGGGGCGGGAGAGACCCAGTACTTC. It is translated as CASSLRLAGAGETQYF.

The chain couples TRBV10-1 to TRBJ2-7; 9 bases align to TRBD1. Germline assignment: CDR1 WNHNN and CDR2 SYGVQD (reference sequence). V lost 0 bases and J lost 2; bases outside the gene matches: 5. The CDR3 has 16 residues. CDR3 sequence: CASSESIGTGTYEQYF. For the CDR3, the DNA is TGCGCCAGCAGTGAGTCGATAGGGACAGGGACCTACGAGCAGTACTTC.